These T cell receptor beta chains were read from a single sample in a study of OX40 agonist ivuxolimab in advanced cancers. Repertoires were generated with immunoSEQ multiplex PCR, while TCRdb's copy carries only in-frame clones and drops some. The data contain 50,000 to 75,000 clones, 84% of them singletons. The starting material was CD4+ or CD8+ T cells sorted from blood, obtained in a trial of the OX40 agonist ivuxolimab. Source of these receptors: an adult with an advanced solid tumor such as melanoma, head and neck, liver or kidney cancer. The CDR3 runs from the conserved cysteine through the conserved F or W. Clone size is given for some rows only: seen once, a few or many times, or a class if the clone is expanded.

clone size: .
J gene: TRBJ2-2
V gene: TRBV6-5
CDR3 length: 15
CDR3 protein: CASSPSSANTGELFF

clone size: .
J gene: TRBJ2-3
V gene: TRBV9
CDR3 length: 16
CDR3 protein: CASSVDPGGRTDTQYF

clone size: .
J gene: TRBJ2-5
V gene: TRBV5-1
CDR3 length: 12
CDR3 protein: CASSDLQETQYF

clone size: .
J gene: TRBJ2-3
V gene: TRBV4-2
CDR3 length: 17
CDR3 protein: CASSRDWPFTSTDTQYF

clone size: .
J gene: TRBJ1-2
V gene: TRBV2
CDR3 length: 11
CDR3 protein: CASGQNYGYTF

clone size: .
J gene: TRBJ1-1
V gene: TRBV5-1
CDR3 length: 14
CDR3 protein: CASSLGGANTEAFF

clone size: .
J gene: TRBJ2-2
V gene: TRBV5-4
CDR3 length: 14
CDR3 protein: CASSPLRGTGELFF

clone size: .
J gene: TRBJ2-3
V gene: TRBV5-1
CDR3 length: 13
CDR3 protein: CASTVQGTDTQYF

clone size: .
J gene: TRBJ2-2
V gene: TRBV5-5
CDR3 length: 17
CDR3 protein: CASSWGVAGGETGELFF

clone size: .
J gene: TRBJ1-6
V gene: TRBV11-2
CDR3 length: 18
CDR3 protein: CASSLGGKVSSYNSPLHF

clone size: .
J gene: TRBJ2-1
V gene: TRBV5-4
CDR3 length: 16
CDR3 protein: CASSQGLAGERNEQFF

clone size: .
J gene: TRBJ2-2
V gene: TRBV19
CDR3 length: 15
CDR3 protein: CASSAGQAYTGELFF

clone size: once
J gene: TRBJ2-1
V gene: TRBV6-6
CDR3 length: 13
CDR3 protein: CASSYLRASEQFF

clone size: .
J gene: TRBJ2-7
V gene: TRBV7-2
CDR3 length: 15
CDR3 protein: CASSASPVIGYEQYF

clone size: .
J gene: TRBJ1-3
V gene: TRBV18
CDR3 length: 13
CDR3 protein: CASSPISGNTIYF

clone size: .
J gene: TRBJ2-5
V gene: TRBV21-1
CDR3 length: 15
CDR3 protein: CASSTPQGSQETQYF

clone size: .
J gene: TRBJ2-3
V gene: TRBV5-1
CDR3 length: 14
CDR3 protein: CASSLGVPTDTQYF

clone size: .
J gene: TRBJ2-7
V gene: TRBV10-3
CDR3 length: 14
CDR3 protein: CAISEPGGSYEQYF